A selection of T cell receptor beta chains follows, all from one sample in a study of blood T cell repertoires in COVID-19. TCRdb keeps only in-frame clones here, not all; method: immunoSEQ multiplex PCR. The sample carries about 280,000 clones, almost 90% recorded once. Sequenced material: peripheral blood. The receptors were sampled from a woman aged 25 to 39 with COVID-19, enrolled during active disease. The CDR3 runs from the conserved cysteine through the conserved F or W. Each record gives: clone size, J gene, V gene, D gene, CDR3 DNA, CDR3 protein. The D gene is left open where the match is weak. Some rows mark clone size as missing; the rest say once, few, many or name a class of expanded clone.

once,TRBJ2-7,TRBV5-1,-,TGCGCCAGCAGCCCGTCCTCCTACGAGCAGTACTTC,CASSPSSYEQYF
-,TRBJ2-1,TRBV28,TRBD1,TGTGCCAGCAGTTCGGGACAGGGGAGGTCTGATGAGCAGTTCTTC,CASSSGQGRSDEQFF
-,TRBJ2-2,TRBV7-9,TRBD2,TGTGCCAGCAGCCGAGCACTAGCGGTTAACACCGGGGAGCTGTTTTTT,CASSRALAVNTGELFF
-,TRBJ1-1,TRBV2,TRBD1,TGTGCCAGCAGGTCGGGACAGGGACTGGCTGAAGCTTTCTTT,CASRSGQGLAEAFF
-,TRBJ2-3,TRBV2,-,TGTGCCAGTTCCCTCGGACAAGGCAGTACAGATACGCAGTATTTT,CASSLGQGSTDTQYF
-,TRBJ2-1,TRBV18,TRBD1,TGTGCCAGCTCTCTCGGACAGGTTGGGAATGAGCAGTTCTTC,CASSLGQVGNEQFF
-,TRBJ1-2,TRBV5-4,-,TGTGCCAGCAGCACACCGACAGACCTCTATGGCTACACCTTC,CASSTPTDLYGYTF
-,TRBJ2-1,TRBV14,-,TGTGCCAGCAGCCCGACGCTGGGAGGCGATGAGCAGTTCTTC,CASSPTLGGDEQFF
-,TRBJ1-3,TRBV7-9,TRBD1,TGTGCCAGCAGCCCATTCTCCGGGACAGGGGGCTCGGGAAACACCATATATTTT,CASSPFSGTGGSGNTIYF
-,TRBJ1-1,TRBV7-8,-,TGTGCCAGCAGCTACCAGGGGAACACTGAAGCTTTCTTT,CASSYQGNTEAFF
-,TRBJ2-7,TRBV11-2,-,TGTGCCAGCAGCCCTACAGTAACAGGGCTGTTTGGCGAGCAGTACTTC,CASSPTVTGLFGEQYF
-,TRBJ2-2,TRBV19,TRBD1,TGTGCCAGTAGTATAGGACAGGGACACACCGGGGAGCTGTTTTTT,CASSIGQGHTGELFF
-,TRBJ2-3,TRBV11-1,-,TGTGCCAGCAGCTTAGGCCCAGTGCGGGCAGATACGCAGTATTTT,CASSLGPVRADTQYF
-,TRBJ1-5,TRBV28,-,-,CASSTSTGWISNQPQHF
-,TRBJ2-7,TRBV7-3,-,TGTGCCAGCAGCTTAGAGGACTACGAGCAGTACTTC,CASSLEDYEQYF
-,TRBJ2-3,TRBV19,TRBD2,TGTGCCAGTAGTATATCTTCGCTAGCGGGTAGCACAGATACGCAGTATTTT,CASSISSLAGSTDTQYF
-,TRBJ1-2,TRBV29-1,-,TGCAGCGTTGAAACGACAGCAAATTATGGCTACACCTTC,CSVETTANYGYTF
-,TRBJ2-3,TRBV7-2,-,TGTGCCAGCAGCTTAGAAACGGACGGGACTAGCACAGATACGCAGTATTTT,CASSLETDGTSTDTQYF
-,TRBJ2-3,TRBV19,TRBD1,TGTGCCAGTAGTACAACCAATACAGGGGTTATCACAGATACGCAGTATTTT,CASSTTNTGVITDTQYF
once,TRBJ2-7,TRBV5-6,-,TGTGCCAGCATCCCCTCCCATGACAGAGCATACGAGCAGTACTTC,CASIPSHDRAYEQYF
-,TRBJ2-7,TRBV6-2/TRBV6-3,TRBD1,TGTGCCAGCAGTTACGGGACAGGGGGTTACGAGCAGTACTTC,CASSYGTGGYEQYF
-,TRBJ1-1,TRBV28,-,TGTGCCAGCAGTTTAGAAGGGAGGCCTGAAGCTTTCTTT,CASSLEGRPEAFF
-,TRBJ2-7,TRBV10-1,-,TGCGCCAGCAGTGCTGGGCGGGACGAGCAGTACTTC,CASSAGRDEQYF
-,TRBJ2-7,TRBV19,-,TGTGCCAGTAGTCGGAGTAGCTCTCATCTCGAGCAGTACTTC,CASSRSSSHLEQYF
-,TRBJ1-6,TRBV30,-,TGTGCCTGGAGTCCCGGACAGTATAATTCACCCCTCCACTTT,CAWSPGQYNSPLHF
-,TRBJ1-4,TRBV4-1,-,TGCGCCAGCAGCCAAGATTGGACACAGAATGAAAAACTGTTTTTT,CASSQDWTQNEKLFF
-,TRBJ2-7,TRBV2,TRBD1,TGTGCCAGCAATAGACAGGGAACCTACGAGCAGTACTTC,CASNRQGTYEQYF
-,TRBJ1-2,TRBV4-1,-,TGCGCCAGCAGCCAAGATGACAGGATGGGGTATGGCTACACCTTC,CASSQDDRMGYGYTF
-,TRBJ1-3,TRBV4-1,-,TGCGCCAGCAGCTCCGGGGGGTCTGGAAACACCATATATTTT,CASSSGGSGNTIYF
-,TRBJ2-5,TRBV3-1/TRBV3-2,-,TGTGCCAGCAGTCGCACCGGTGGGGCCCAAGAGACCCAGTACTTC,CASSRTGGAQETQYF
-,TRBJ2-2,TRBV5-6,TRBD2,TGTGCCAGCTCTCCGGGAGGACTCGTTGGCGGGGAGCTGTTTTTT,CASSPGGLVGGELFF
-,TRBJ2-2,TRBV2,-,TGTGCCAGCACCGAGACAGTTAACACCGGGGAGCTGTTTTTT,CASTETVNTGELFF
-,TRBJ1-5,TRBV19,TRBD1,TGTGCCAGTAGTATCGAGGGACAGGGACGTACTCAGCCCCAGCATTTT,CASSIEGQGRTQPQHF
-,TRBJ2-7,TRBV19,TRBD2,TGTGCCAGTAAAGGGACTAGCGGAAATGACGAGCAGTACTTC,CASKGTSGNDEQYF
-,TRBJ2-7,TRBV10-3,TRBD2,TGTGCCATCAGTGAGTTGACAGCGGGAGTATCCGAGCAGTACTTC,CAISELTAGVSEQYF
-,TRBJ1-2,TRBV7-8,-,TGTGCCAGCAGCTTAGCGTCAGGGCCCTATGGCTACACCTTC,CASSLASGPYGYTF
-,TRBJ2-1,TRBV10-2,TRBD2,TGCGCCAGCAGTGAGTGGGAGGGCCAAGTATACAATGAGCAGTTCTTC,CASSEWEGQVYNEQFF
-,TRBJ1-5,TRBV7-8,-,TGTGCCAGCAGCGAGTCCAATCAGCCCCAGCATTTT,CASSESNQPQHF